This is a list of T cell receptor beta chains from one sample in a study of cytomegalovirus exposure and HLA in healthy donors. The method was immunoSEQ multiplex PCR; TCRdb's version includes in-frame clones alone and lacks a portion of them. The repertoire has more than 90,000 clones, roughly 76% of them found once; the top ten carry roughly 4.1%. The sequencing input was PBMCs. Receptors were obtained from a man aged 40-50 years in good health and CMV-seronegative. Both conserved end residues are part of each CDR3. D genes are given only for firm matches. Clone size is not always given. Where it is, it says once, few, many or a class for expanded clones.

v_call	j_call	d_call	clone_size	cdr3_nt	cdr3_aa
TRBV6-1	TRBJ2-2	TRBD2	.	TGTGCCAGTGGGGCGGGGGCGAACACCGGGGAGCTGTTTTTT	CASGAGANTGELFF
TRBV7-9	TRBJ1-1	.	.	TGTGCCAGCAGCATACAGGGCACTGAAGCTTTCTTT	CASSIQGTEAFF
TRBV6-5	TRBJ2-2	.	.	TGTGCCAGCAGTTACTCTCGGGCCGGGGAGCTGTTTTTT	CASSYSRAGELFF
TRBV6-5	TRBJ1-5	.	.	TGTGCCAGCAGATCCCAGGGATATAGCAATCAGCCCCAGCATTTT	CASRSQGYSNQPQHF
TRBV6-5	TRBJ1-3	.	.	TGTGCCAGCAGTACCGACAGAGCTCCTGGAAACACCATATATTTT	CASSTDRAPGNTIYF
TRBV4-1	TRBJ1-5	TRBD1	.	TGCGCCAGCAGCCAAGACCGGTCCCAGGGGGCCCGTCAGCCCCAGCATTTT	CASSQDRSQGARQPQHF
TRBV5-1	TRBJ2-1	TRBD1	.	TGCGCCAGCGGACAGGGGGCGCGGGGCAATGAGCAGTTCTTC	CASGQGARGNEQFF
TRBV7-9	TRBJ1-1	.	.	TGTGCCAGCAGCAAAGAGACAGGATCTACTGAAGCTTTCTTT	CASSKETGSTEAFF
TRBV19	TRBJ1-1	TRBD1	.	TGTGCCAGTAGTGTTCGACAGGGGGAAACTGAAGCTTTCTTT	CASSVRQGETEAFF
TRBV18	TRBJ2-5	TRBD2	.	TGTGCCAGCTCACCACCGTCGGCTAGCGGGGGGGCCAGGCAGTACTTC	CASSPPSASGGARQYF
TRBV5-1	TRBJ2-1	TRBD1	.	TGCGCCAGCAGCTTGACAGGGGAGTATGGCAATGAGCAGTTCTTC	CASSLTGEYGNEQFF
TRBV7-6	TRBJ1-1	.	.	TGTGCCAGCAGCCCTAGGGGGAACATGAACACTGAAGCTTTCTTT	CASSPRGNMNTEAFF
TRBV7-2	TRBJ2-3	TRBD1	.	TGTGCCAGCAGCTTAGTGGGACAGACCACAGATACGCAGTATTTT	CASSLVGQTTDTQYF
TRBV7-9	TRBJ1-3	.	.	TGTGCCAGCAGCTTAAGTGCCAGGGGAGACTCTGGAAACACCATATATTTT	CASSLSARGDSGNTIYF
TRBV7-3	TRBJ1-6	TRBD1	few	TGTGCCAGCAGCTCGACTGGACAGGGCAATTCACCCCTCCACTTT	CASSSTGQGNSPLHF
TRBV7-9	TRBJ2-1	TRBD1	once	TGTGCCAGCGTCGGCAGGGGGCAGGGTGAGCAGTTCTTC	CASVGRGQGEQFF
TRBV5-1	TRBJ2-3	.	once	TGCGCCAGCAGCTTGGGCCCCCCCCGGAGCACAGATACGCAGTATTTT	CASSLGPPRSTDTQYF
TRBV27	TRBJ1-6	TRBD1	.	TGTGCCAGCAGTCCCCAAAGAGGGACAGGTCAGATTGCCCCCCTCCACTTT	CASSPQRGTGQIAPLHF
TRBV5-5	TRBJ1-2	TRBD1	.	TGTGCCAGCAGCTTGGCCGGACAGGGCCCCAACTATGGCTACACCTTC	CASSLAGQGPNYGYTF
TRBV2	TRBJ2-3	TRBD2	once	TGTGCCAGCAGTAGTTCTAGCGGGGGGGCCGCAGATACGCAGTATTTT	CASSSSSGGAADTQYF
TRBV5-1	TRBJ2-3	TRBD2	.	TGCGCCAGCAGCTCAACCCGGACTAGCGGGGGAGATACGCAGTATTTT	CASSSTRTSGGDTQYF
TRBV9	TRBJ1-5	.	.	TGTGCCAGCAGCGCCGGCACCCAGGGCAATCAGCCCCAGCATTTT	CASSAGTQGNQPQHF
TRBV30	TRBJ1-1	.	.	TGTGCCTCTCAGGGGCTAACCATGAACACTGAAGCTTTCTTT	CASQGLTMNTEAFF
TRBV28	TRBJ1-6	TRBD1	.	TGTGCCAGCAGTCCTAATCCCGGACAGGGGTGGAACGATAATTCACCCCTCCACTTT	CASSPNPGQGWNDNSPLHF
TRBV19	TRBJ2-3	TRBD2	.	TGTGCCAGTAGTCTGGGGACTAGCCCCGCAGATACGCAGTATTTT	CASSLGTSPADTQYF
TRBV7-9	TRBJ1-1	TRBD1	.	TGTGCCAGCAACCCCCGAACAGGGGGAACTGAAGCTTTCTTT	CASNPRTGGTEAFF
TRBV2	TRBJ1-1	TRBD1	.	TGTGCCAGCAGGCCGATCGCGGGACAGGGGAAGGGCACTGAAGCTTTCTTT	CASRPIAGQGKGTEAFF
TRBV5-4	TRBJ1-2	TRBD1	.	TGTGCCAGCAACGGACAGGGCACTAACTATGGCTACACCTTC	CASNGQGTNYGYTF
TRBV6-5	TRBJ1-2	.	.	TGTGCCAGCAGTTACTTTGGCAGGGGACATGGCTACACCTTC	CASSYFGRGHGYTF
TRBV29-1	TRBJ2-1	.	few	TGCAGCGTTAGGGGGGGCCACTGGGATGAGCAGTTCTTC	CSVRGGHWDEQFF
TRBV29-1	TRBJ1-5	TRBD1	once	TGCAGCGTTGAGACAGGGGGCAATCAGCCCCAGCATTTT	CSVETGGNQPQHF
TRBV7-9	TRBJ2-7	TRBD2	.	TGTGCCAGCAGCGCTGGGGGGGGAGGTCGCGAGCAGTACTTC	CASSAGGGGREQYF
TRBV7-9	TRBJ2-2	TRBD1	few	TGTGCCAGCAGCTACACAGGGGGCGCGGACACCGGGGAGCTGTTTTTT	CASSYTGGADTGELFF
TRBV15	TRBJ2-7	.	.	TGTGCCACCAGCAGAGACCCAGGGACAACCTACGAGCAGTACTTC	CATSRDPGTTYEQYF
TRBV9	TRBJ2-1	TRBD2	.	TGTGCCAGCAGCGCGGGCGGGGGGCCTGGGGTTGAGCAGTTCTTC	CASSAGGGPGVEQFF
TRBV19	TRBJ1-1	.	.	TGTGCCAGTAGTATGGGGGGGTGGACTGAAGCTTTCTTT	CASSMGGWTEAFF